This TCR beta chain was sequenced in a study of cytomegalovirus exposure and HLA in healthy donors. V was cut by 5 bases and J by 6 bases, with 9 bases left in between. The V gene's germline CDR1 is SGHTA and CDR2 FQGNSA. The CDR3 has 12 amino acids. Researchers ran the PCR with 60 Vbeta and 13 Jbeta primers. Using immunoSEQ multiplex PCR, the repertoire was profiled, and TCRdb retains in-frame clones only, with some absent. The sample comprises 150,000 to 200,000 clones, around 74% of which are singletons, and approximately 2.4% rests with the top ten. Study-wide points: The classifier, whose performance was assessed in both the original and validation cohorts, reportedly diagnosed cytomegalovirus status with high specificity and sensitivity. Donors belonging to an Asian-associated ancestry cluster reportedly showed fewer N-insertions in productive TCRs than the roughly 700-donor mean, according to what a later analysis found. Later analysis revealed greater clonal expansion in HLA-associated TCR beta chains than in equally common others.

About this clone itself: The target antigen is unknown.

The J gene is TRBJ2-3, the V gene TRBV7-2; D perhaps matches TRBD2 (5 bases). The clonotype originates from a female donor in good health and CMV-seronegative. Sequencing was performed on PBMCs. This CDR3 is CASSERTDTQYF. CDR3 coding DNA: TGTGCCAGCAGCGAGCGGACGGATACGCAGTATTTT.